This TCR beta chain was sequenced for a study of T cell responses to AZD1222 COVID-19 vaccine. Study details: Second-dose intervals near 4 or 12 weeks were combined. Study-level results: Spike as a whole was targeted by vaccine-associated CD4 TCRs, dominant at 160-218 and 743-854.

Germline V gene lookup returns CDR1 SGHVS and CDR2 FQNEAQ. This CDR3 contains 13 residues. The germline V and J ends were trimmed by 4 bases and 7 bases, with 11 bases remaining between them. Sequencing used immunoSEQ multiplex PCR; TCRdb keeps in-frame clones, though not all of them. The sample contains more than 150,000 clones, around 92% of which appear only once. Details on this clone: Its specificity is not known.

The genes are TRBV7-8 and TRBJ2-1; D assignment may be TRBD1 or TRBD2 (5 bases each). Sequenced here: peripheral blood, sampled on day 0 of AZD1222 vaccination. The source of this sequence is an adult in good health. CDR3 loop: CASSWGPSNEQFF. The CDR3 nucleotides read TGTGCCAGCAGCTGGGGACCCTCGAATGAGCAGTTCTTC.